Listed here is a single T cell receptor (beta chain). The data were obtained in a study of T cell changes during pregnancy in multiple sclerosis. The protocol was immunoSEQ multiplex PCR, while the TCRdb copy is restricted to in-frame clones and leaves out a portion. The sample includes roughly 35,000 clones, approximately 90% of them seen just once. There are 13 residues in the CDR3. V was shortened by 4 bases and J by 3 bases, with 12 bases between the two germline ends. Germline CDR1 and CDR2: SQVTM and ANQGSEA. Material: CD8+ T cells from peripheral blood mononuclear cells, obtained in the first trimester of pregnancy. This TCR was sampled from a female donor with multiple sclerosis, enrolled in a pregnancy study. This chain links TRBV29-1 with TRBJ1-2, with D maybe TRBD1 (6 bases). The CDR3, as DNA: TGCAGCGTTGGCCCGGACAGCGACTATGGCTACACCTTC. Translating it yields CSVGPDSDYGYTF.